Described below is a single T cell receptor beta chain sequence and its context. This specimen belongs to a study of glioma-infiltrating T cells after dendritic cell vaccination. Clones were sequenced by immunoSEQ multiplex PCR, and TCRdb holds only the in-frame ones, with some missing. The table shows 30,000 to 40,000 clones, with around four fifths occurring only once. This CDR3 region has 17 residues. V usage is TRBV12-2 and J usage is TRBJ2-1; the table gives TRBD1 as D, unverified against the DNA. TRBV12-2 is designated a pseudogene. The sequencing used blood, collected before dendritic cell vaccination. This sequence originates from a human donor with glioblastoma. As DNA, the CDR3 is TGTGCAAGTCGCCTCGAAAAGCGAGCAGGGCACTACAATGAGCAGTTCTTC. As protein: CASRLEKRAGHYNEQFF.